A selection of T cell receptor beta chains follows, all from one sample in a study of blood T cells in healthy people across ages. Using its own MiXCR run on the 5' RACE reads, TCRdb lists one record per CDR3 protein. The table has about 1 million distinct CDR3 sequences, 45% seen once. Sample: blood. The receptors stem from a woman aged 55 to 70 in good health. CDR3s leave out the opening cysteine and the closing phenylalanine or tryptophan.

>TRBV5-1|TRBJ2-7|13
ASSSQPGTNYEQY
>TRBV27|TRBJ2-2|12
ASSYKRDPGELF
>TRBV6-6|TRBJ1-2|12
ASSPQGPLYGYT
>TRBV10-1|TRBJ2-5|11
ASMGTGSETQY
>TRBV6-5|TRBJ1-2|13
ASSYSPRSDYGYT
>TRBV6-1|TRBJ2-7|12
ASLLRQGSYEQY
>TRBV27|.|12
ASSPHGGDYEQY
>TRBV5-5|TRBJ2-1|13
ASSLGVAGNNEQF
>TRBV6-6|TRBJ2-1|11
ASSHIDWDEQF
>TRBV6-6|TRBJ2-3|11
ASTRGSTDTQY
>TRBV2|TRBJ2-1|10
ASTSQGRGQF
>TRBV9|TRBJ2-2|13
ASSSLLGDTGELF
>TRBV9|TRBJ2-5|16
ASSTSIAGTGGQETQY
>TRBV27|TRBJ1-4|13
ASSSPGGHNEKLF
>TRBV20-1|TRBJ2-7|11
SASPRGAYEQY
>TRBV5-1|.|16
ASSLSPPQAPISYEQY
>TRBV5-6|TRBJ2-5|13
ASSSAFGYQETQY
>TRBV5-6|TRBJ1-2|12
ASSGRGNNYGYT
>TRBV5-1|TRBJ2-7|14
ASSAEGTSGSYEQY
>TRBV7-2|TRBJ2-3|11
AGSLELADTQY
>TRBV7-3|.|13
ASSLRSESGPEQY
>TRBV20-1|TRBJ1-6|11
SARELSNSPLH
>TRBV2|TRBJ2-3|14
ASSERDGTSTDTQY
>TRBV2|TRBJ2-7|12
ASREREGTREQY
>TRBV4-2|TRBJ2-1|13
ASTPAGLAGDEQF
>TRBV29-1|TRBJ2-7|11
SVAGQLSYEQY
>TRBV9|TRBJ2-1|13
ASSVEDRGSNEQF
>TRBV20-1|TRBJ2-7|12
SAFSGTSAYEQY
>TRBV20-1|TRBJ2-7|12
SASPGQGIREQY
>TRBV7-8|TRBJ2-6|15
ASNFGLLPSGANVLT
>TRBV5-1|TRBJ2-1|13
ASSAGGLSYNEQF
>TRBV7-8|TRBJ2-3|11
ASSLIGLDTQY
>TRBV6-1|TRBJ2-7|13
ASSANWDRANEQY
>TRBV14|TRBJ2-5|9
ASSHTGSTY
>TRBV7-2|TRBJ2-3|10
ASSSFPDTQY
>TRBV20-1|TRBJ2-5|12
SAQGLAGEETQY
>TRBV4-2|TRBJ2-7|17
ASSRELKRVAGDSYEQY
>TRBV10-3|TRBJ1-4|11
AISERRNEKLF
>TRBV27|TRBJ2-1|14
ASSFSGTSSYNEQF
>TRBV7-7|TRBJ2-6|14
ASSPGVSPGANVLT
>TRBV10-3|TRBJ2-1|14
AIRDQERLAVDEQF
>TRBV2|TRBJ2-7|13
ASSEDGGRRYEQY
>TRBV4-1|TRBJ2-1|11
ASSHPSAAEQF
>TRBV20-1|TRBJ2-1|11
SARDRGSGIQF
>TRBV5-1|TRBJ2-5|12
ASSVTGWDETQY